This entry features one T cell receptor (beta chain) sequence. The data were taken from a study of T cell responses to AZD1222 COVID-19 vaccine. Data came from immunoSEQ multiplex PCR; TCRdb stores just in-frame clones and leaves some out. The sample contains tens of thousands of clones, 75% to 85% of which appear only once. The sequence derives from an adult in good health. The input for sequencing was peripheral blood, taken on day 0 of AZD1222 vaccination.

The CDR3 loop is CSASPPSGRASYEQYF. The DNA of the CDR3 is TGCAGTGCTAGTCCACCGAGCGGGAGGGCGTCCTACGAGCAGTACTTC. The chain is built from TRBV20-1 and TRBJ2-7; 10 nucleotides line up with TRBD2. The CDR3 loop spans 16 amino acids. The germline gives CDR1 DFQATT, CDR2 SNEGSKA (reference sequence). Germline trimming cut 3 bases from V and 1 base from J; bases unmatched to any gene: 9.